In its sample, the clone carrying this T cell receptor beta chain was seen a few times. This sample was included in a study of T-cell reconstitution after alpha-beta-depleted transplantation in children. With 5 bases clipped from V and 7 bases from J, the junction kept 9 bases outside the gene matches. Germline V lookup: CDR1 SGHRS, CDR2 YFSETQ. CDR3 length equals 16 residues. Unique molecular identifiers were built into the TCRbeta library. Using its own MiXCR run on the PCR reads, TCRdb lists one record per CDR3 protein. In the table there are about 540,000 distinct CDR3 sequences, approximately 20% of which are singletons.

Sample: PBMCs from the stem cell graft donor, taken from the stem cell graft. This TCR derives from a human donor who donated a stem cell graft to a child with acute lymphoblastic leukemia. V is TRBV5-1 and J is TRBJ2-2; 12 positions match TRBD2. The CDR3: CASSLTSGSFIGELFF. The CDR3 nucleotides are TGCGCCAGCAGTTTGACTAGCGGGAGCTTCATCGGGGAGCTGTTTTTT.